The entry below describes one T cell receptor (beta chain). Its antigen is unidentified. The protocol was immunoSEQ multiplex PCR, while the TCRdb copy is restricted to in-frame clones and leaves out a portion. This table holds hundreds of thousands of clones, just over 90% found once. The sample originates from a study of shared clonotypes between healthy human individuals. Overall study results and limits: It was anticipated that sequencing depth would influence how many clonotypes donors shared.

CDR3 length: 19 residues. CDR1 is SGHDT, CDR2 YYEEEE, per germline. Trimming removed 1 base at V and 1 base at J, with 24 bases between. Terminally differentiated effector memory CD45RA+ cells were excluded from the naive CD8 cells, which were CD45RO-negative and positively selected for CCR7. Study donors comprised healthy, HIV-negative adults devoid of recent acute infection or vaccination. V gene TRBV5-6 combines with J gene TRBJ2-7, with D tentatively TRBD2 (6 bases). The TCR was taken from a young man in good health. The sample comprised naive CD8+ T cells sorted from blood. The CDR3 nucleotides are TGTGCCAGCAGCTTGTGGTATCGGGACTCCGGATCCGAATCCTACGAGCAGTACTTC. It translates to CASSLWYRDSGSESYEQYF.